This T cell receptor beta chain appears in the sequencing data of a study of blood T cells in healthy people across ages. Study in general: Template switching recovered approximately one barcoded beta molecule for every two T cells.

The CDR3 is 12 residues long. The J segment lost 8 bases and the V segment lost 6 bases, leaving 5 bases of the junction unmatched. Every sample had a minimum of 6.5 million PBMCs isolated. For the second PCR, which ran for about 6 to 12 cycles, a sample-barcoded 5' primer and a J-beta primer mix were used. With 12 random nucleotides, a template-switch adaptor tagged each individual cDNA molecule. MiXCR was run by TCRdb on the 5' RACE reads, yielding one entry per CDR3 protein. In the table there are 800,000 to 950,000 distinct CDR3 sequences, 45% to 50% of which are singletons. The TCR was taken from a man aged 25 to 40 in good health. Input material: blood. The chain combines TRBV12-3 or TRBV12-4 with TRBJ1-2, with 8 nucleotides matching TRBD1. The CDR3 reads CASRAGGLGYTF. The CDR3 DNA is TGTGCCAGCAGGGCAGGGGGCTTGGGCTACACCTTC.